This T cell receptor (beta chain) was identified during a study of OX40 agonist ivuxolimab in advanced cancers. Study as a whole: With ivuxolimab, an agonistic anti-OX40 (CD134) antibody, patients were treated. Study-wide results and caveats: The CD4+ and CD8+ T cells in the blood had expanded clonally by week 6 at 0.1 to 3.0 mg/kg. Averaged across samples, CD8+ T cells carried more expanded clones than CD4+ did. Some nonresponders also had low normalized T-cell clonal expansion.

The germline V gene encodes CDR1 SQVTM and CDR2 ANQGSEA. The CDR3 totals 15 residues. V lost 7 bases and J lost 0; bases outside the gene matches: 4. Libraries were prepared by immunoSEQ multiplex PCR; TCRdb keeps only in-frame clonotypes and omits some of them. The data show 65,000 to 70,000 clones, 91% seen once. This clone was recorded only once. What it recognizes is unknown. The sample in question was CD4+ or CD8+ T cells sorted from blood, obtained in a trial of the OX40 agonist ivuxolimab. The gene calls are TRBV29-1 and TRBJ2-1, with 12 nucleotides matching TRBD2. This sequence originates from an adult with an advanced solid tumor such as melanoma, head and neck, liver or kidney cancer. CDR3 sequence reads: CSGRLAGASYNEQFF. The DNA of the CDR3 is TGCAGCGGTAGACTAGCGGGGGCCTCCTACAATGAGCAGTTCTTC.